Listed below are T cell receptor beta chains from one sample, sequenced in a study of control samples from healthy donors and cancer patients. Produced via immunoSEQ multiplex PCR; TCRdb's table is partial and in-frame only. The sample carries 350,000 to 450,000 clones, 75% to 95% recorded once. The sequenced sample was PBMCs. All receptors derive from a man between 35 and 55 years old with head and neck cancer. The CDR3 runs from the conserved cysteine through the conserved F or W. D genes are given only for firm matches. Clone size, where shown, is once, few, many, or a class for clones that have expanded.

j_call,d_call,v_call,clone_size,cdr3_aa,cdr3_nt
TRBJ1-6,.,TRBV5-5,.,CASSLAQGFAVMNSPLHF,TGTGCCAGCAGCTTGGCGCAGGGGTTCGCCGTGATGAATTCACCCCTCCACTTT
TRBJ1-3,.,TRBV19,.,CASSIKGVSSGNTIYF,TGTGCCAGTAGTATCAAGGGGGTGAGCTCTGGAAACACCATATATTTT
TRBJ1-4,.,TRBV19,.,CASSDPQGIKEKLFF,TGTGCCAGTAGCGACCCGCAGGGAATTAAGGAAAAACTGTTTTTT
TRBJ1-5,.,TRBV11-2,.,CASSPVTIGQPQHF,TGTGCCAGCAGCCCCGTTACGATAGGTCAGCCCCAGCATTTT
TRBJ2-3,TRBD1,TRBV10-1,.,CASSPGQGPDTQYF,TGCGCCAGCAGTCCGGGACAGGGCCCAGATACGCAGTATTTT
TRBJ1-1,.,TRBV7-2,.,CASSLARGSEAFF,TGTGCCAGCAGCTTAGCAAGGGGATCTGAAGCTTTCTTT
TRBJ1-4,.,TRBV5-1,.,CASSLAAGLNEKLFF,TGCGCCAGCAGCTTGGCCGCAGGGTTAAATGAAAAACTGTTTTTT
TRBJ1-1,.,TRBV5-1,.,CASSLVGVMNTEAFF,TGCGCCAGCAGCTTGGTGGGCGTTATGAACACTGAAGCTTTCTTT
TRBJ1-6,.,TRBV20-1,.,CSAIDSAYSPLHF,TGCAGTGCTATTGACAGCGCTTATTCACCCCTCCACTTT
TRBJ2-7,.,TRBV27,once,CASSLLGRDEQYF,TGTGCCAGCAGTTTACTCGGCAGGGACGAGCAGTACTTC
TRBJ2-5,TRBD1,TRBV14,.,CASSHLDRVQETQYF,TGTGCCAGCAGCCATCTCGACAGGGTCCAAGAGACCCAGTACTTC
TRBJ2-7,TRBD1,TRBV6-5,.,CASSATGPLEQYF,TGTGCCAGCAGCGCGACAGGGCCGTTAGAGCAGTACTTC
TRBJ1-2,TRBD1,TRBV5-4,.,CASSSWTGLAAGGYTF,TGTGCCAGCAGCTCTTGGACAGGGTTGGCCGCTGGGGGCTACACCTTC
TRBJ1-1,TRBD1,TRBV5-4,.,CASSSGQGMGGNTEAFF,TGTGCCAGCAGCTCGGGACAGGGCATGGGAGGGAACACTGAAGCTTTCTTT
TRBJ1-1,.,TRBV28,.,CATEPRGLTEAFF,TGTGCCACCGAACCCCGGGGTCTAACTGAAGCTTTCTTT
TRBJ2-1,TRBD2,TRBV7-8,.,CASSKIAGDATNEQFF,TGTGCCAGCAGCAAAATAGCGGGGGACGCTACAAATGAGCAGTTCTTC
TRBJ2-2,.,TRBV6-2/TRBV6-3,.,CASSYSAATGELFF,TGTGCCAGCAGTTACTCAGCAGCCACCGGGGAGCTGTTTTTT
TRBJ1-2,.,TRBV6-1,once,CASSEGGFPNYGYTF,TGTGCCAGCAGTGAAGGGGGTTTCCCTAACTATGGCTACACCTTC
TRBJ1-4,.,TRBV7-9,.,CASSLAGGTANEKLFF,TGTGCCAGCAGCTTAGCGGGGGGGACTGCTAATGAAAAACTGTTTTTT
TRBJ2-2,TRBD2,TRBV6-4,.,CASSDSSGGATGELFF,TGTGCCAGCAGTGACTCTAGCGGGGGGGCCACCGGGGAGCTGTTTTTT
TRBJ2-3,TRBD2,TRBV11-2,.,CASSLDSPGLAGGTDTQYF,TGTGCCAGCAGCTTAGATTCCCCTGGACTAGCGGGGGGCACAGATACGCAGTATTTT
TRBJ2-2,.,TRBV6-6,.,CASYVSGHLNTGELFF,TGTGCCAGCTACGTTAGTGGACACCTGAACACCGGGGAGCTGTTTTTT
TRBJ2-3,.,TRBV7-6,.,CASSSLGLATITDTQYF,TGTGCCAGCAGCTCCCTAGGGCTAGCGACTATCACAGATACGCAGTATTTT
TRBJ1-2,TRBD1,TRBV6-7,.,CASTLPGQKSDGYTF,TGTGCCAGCACTCTCCCGGGACAGAAGAGCGATGGCTACACCTTC
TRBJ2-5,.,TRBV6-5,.,CASKVGPGEAETQYF,TGTGCCAGCAAAGTTGGACCAGGCGAGGCAGAGACCCAGTACTTC
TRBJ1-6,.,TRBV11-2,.,CASSPGGSPLHF,TGTGCCAGCAGCCCAGGTGGTTCACCCCTCCACTTT
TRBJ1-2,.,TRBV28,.,CASKARQGAPSGYGYTF,TGTGCCAGCAAAGCGAGGCAGGGCGCCCCCTCGGGCTATGGCTACACCTTC
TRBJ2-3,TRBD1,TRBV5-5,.,CASSLRTGADTQYF,TGTGCCAGCAGCTTGAGGACAGGGGCAGATACGCAGTATTTT
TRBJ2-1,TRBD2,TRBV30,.,CAWTSGENEQFF,TGTGCGTGGACTAGCGGAGAAAATGAGCAGTTCTTC
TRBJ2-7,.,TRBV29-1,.,CSVYLQGSVYEQYF,TGCAGCGTTTATTTACAGGGTTCGGTGTACGAGCAGTACTTC
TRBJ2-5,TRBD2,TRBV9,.,CASSVGRTSGSEETQYF,TGTGCCAGCAGCGTAGGGAGGACTAGCGGGAGCGAGGAGACCCAGTACTTC
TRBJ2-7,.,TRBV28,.,CASRGQVPSEQYF,TGTGCCAGCCGGGGGCAGGTCCCCTCCGAGCAGTACTTC
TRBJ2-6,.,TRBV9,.,CASSPTWAGANVLTF,TGTGCCAGCAGCCCGACTTGGGCTGGGGCCAACGTCCTGACTTTC
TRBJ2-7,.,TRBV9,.,CASSVASSSYEQYF,TGTGCCAGCAGCGTAGCCAGCAGCTCCTACGAGCAGTACTTC
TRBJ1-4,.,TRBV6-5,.,CACQAQGSKLFF,TGTGCCTGCCAAGCTCAGGGTTCAAAACTGTTTTTT
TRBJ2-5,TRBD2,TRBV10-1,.,CASSLNLAGGPTYF,TGCGCCAGCAGCCTTAACCTAGCGGGAGGGCCTACCTACTTC
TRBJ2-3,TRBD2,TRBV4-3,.,CASSLGLAGSSTDTQYF,TGCGCCAGCAGCCTGGGACTAGCGGGGTCTAGCACAGATACGCAGTATTTT
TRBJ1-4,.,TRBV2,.,CASRPIGGGTNEKLFF,TGTGCCAGCAGACCCATAGGGGGGGGAACTAATGAAAAACTGTTTTTT
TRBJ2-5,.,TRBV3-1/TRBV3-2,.,CASSGGPRRTLGRETQYF,TGTGCCAGCAGCGGAGGGCCAAGGCGTACCCTGGGTCGAGAGACCCAGTACTTC
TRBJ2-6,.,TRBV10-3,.,CAISEPSGANVLTF,TGTGCCATCAGTGAGCCCTCTGGGGCCAACGTCCTGACTTTC
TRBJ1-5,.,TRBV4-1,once,CASSLTRDSNQPQHF,TGCGCCAGCAGCCTGACTCGGGACAGCAATCAGCCCCAGCATTTT
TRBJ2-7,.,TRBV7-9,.,CASSLGGRNRYEQYF,TGTGCCAGCAGCTTAGGAGGCAGGAACAGGTACGAGCAGTACTTC
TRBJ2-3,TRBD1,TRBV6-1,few,CASSAAGQGVRTDTQYF,TGTGCCAGCAGTGCCGCTGGACAGGGGGTGCGCACAGATACGCAGTATTTT
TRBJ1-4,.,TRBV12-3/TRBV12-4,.,CASSRDIGGKLFF,TGTGCCAGCAGTCGAGATATCGGGGGAAAACTGTTTTTT
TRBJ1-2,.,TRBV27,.,CASSPRGGYGYTF,TGTGCCAGCAGCCCACGGGGTGGCTATGGCTACACCTTC
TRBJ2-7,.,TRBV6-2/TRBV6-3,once,CASSYFPGPGEQYF,TGTGCCAGCAGTTACTTCCCAGGGCCCGGCGAGCAGTACTTC
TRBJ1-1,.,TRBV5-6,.,CASSPRPGAEAFF,TGTGCCAGCAGCCCAAGACCTGGGGCTGAAGCTTTCTTT
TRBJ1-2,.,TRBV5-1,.,CASSRQGEGSYTF,TGCGCCAGCAGCCGGCAGGGAGAGGGAAGCTACACCTTC
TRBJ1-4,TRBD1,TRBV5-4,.,CASSLRDRGTNEKLFF,TGTGCCAGCAGCTTGAGGGACAGGGGAACTAATGAAAAACTGTTTTTT
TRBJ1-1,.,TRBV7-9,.,CASSLEILNTEAFF,TGTGCCAGCAGCTTAGAAATCCTGAACACTGAAGCTTTCTTT
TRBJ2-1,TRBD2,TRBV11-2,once,CASSLSGGPDNEQFF,TGTGCCAGCAGCCTTAGCGGGGGGCCCGACAATGAGCAGTTCTTC
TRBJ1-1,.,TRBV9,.,CASSGEYTEAFF,TGTGCCAGCAGCGGAGAGTACACTGAAGCTTTCTTT
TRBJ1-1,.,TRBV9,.,CASSPHQGVTEAFF,TGTGCCAGCAGCCCTCACCAAGGGGTCACTGAAGCTTTCTTT
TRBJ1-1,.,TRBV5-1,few,CASSLSGQGRTEAFF,TGCGCCAGCAGCTTGAGCGGGCAGGGCAGAACTGAAGCTTTCTTT